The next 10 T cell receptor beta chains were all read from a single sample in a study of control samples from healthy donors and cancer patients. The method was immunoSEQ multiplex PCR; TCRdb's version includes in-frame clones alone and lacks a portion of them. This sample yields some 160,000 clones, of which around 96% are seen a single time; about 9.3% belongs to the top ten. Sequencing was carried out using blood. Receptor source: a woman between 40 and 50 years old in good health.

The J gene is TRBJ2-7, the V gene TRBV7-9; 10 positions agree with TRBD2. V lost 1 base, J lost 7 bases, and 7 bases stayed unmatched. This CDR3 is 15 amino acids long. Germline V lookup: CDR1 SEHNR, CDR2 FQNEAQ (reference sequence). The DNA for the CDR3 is TGTGCCAGCAGCTTAGGGACTAGCGGAATTGAAGAGCAGTACTTC. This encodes CASSLGTSGIEEQYF.

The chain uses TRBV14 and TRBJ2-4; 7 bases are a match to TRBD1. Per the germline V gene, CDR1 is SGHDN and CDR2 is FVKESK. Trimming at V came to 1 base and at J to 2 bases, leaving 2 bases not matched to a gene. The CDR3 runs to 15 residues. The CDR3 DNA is TGTGCCAGCAGCCAAGGGGACAGACCCAAAAACATTCAGTACTTC. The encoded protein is CASSQGDRPKNIQYF.

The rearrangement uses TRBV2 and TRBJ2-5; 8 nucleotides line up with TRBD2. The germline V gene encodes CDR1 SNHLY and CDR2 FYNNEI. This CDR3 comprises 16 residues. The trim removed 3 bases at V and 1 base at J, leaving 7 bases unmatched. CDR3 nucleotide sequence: TGTGCCAGCAGTGAGTTTAGCGGGATCCTCCAAGAGACCCAGTACTTC. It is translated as CASSEFSGILQETQYF.

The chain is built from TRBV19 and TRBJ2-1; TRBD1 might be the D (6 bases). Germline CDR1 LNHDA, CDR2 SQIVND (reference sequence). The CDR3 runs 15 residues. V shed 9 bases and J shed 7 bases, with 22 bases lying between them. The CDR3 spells CASVPSPQGSNEQFF. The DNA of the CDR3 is TGTGCCAGCGTACCAAGCCCCCAGGGGTCTAATGAGCAGTTCTTC.

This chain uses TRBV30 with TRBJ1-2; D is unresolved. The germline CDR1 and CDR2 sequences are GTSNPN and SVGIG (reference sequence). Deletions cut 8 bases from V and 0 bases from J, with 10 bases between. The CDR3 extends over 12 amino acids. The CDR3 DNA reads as TGTGCCCAGAAGGTAGCTAACTATGGCTACACCTTC. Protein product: CAQKVANYGYTF.

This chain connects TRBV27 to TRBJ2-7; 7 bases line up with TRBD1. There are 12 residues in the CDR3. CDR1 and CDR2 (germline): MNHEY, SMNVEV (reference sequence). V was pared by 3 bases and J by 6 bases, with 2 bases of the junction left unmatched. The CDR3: CASSLTGREQYF. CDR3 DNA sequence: TGTGCCAGCAGTTTGACAGGGCGCGAGCAGTACTTC.

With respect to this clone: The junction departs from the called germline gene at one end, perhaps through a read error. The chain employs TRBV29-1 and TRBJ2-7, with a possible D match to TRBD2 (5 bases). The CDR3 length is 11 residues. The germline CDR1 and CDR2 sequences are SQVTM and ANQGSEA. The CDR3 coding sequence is TGCAGCGTTGATCAAGGGCCAAGGACTTTCTTC. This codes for CSVDQGPRTFF.

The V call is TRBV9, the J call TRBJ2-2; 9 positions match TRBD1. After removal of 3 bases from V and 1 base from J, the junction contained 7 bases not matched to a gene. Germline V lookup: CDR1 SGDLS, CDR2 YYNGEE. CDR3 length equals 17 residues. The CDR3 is CASSGPPGQGNTGELFF. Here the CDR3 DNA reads TGTGCCAGCAGCGGACCCCCGGGACAGGGGAACACCGGGGAGCTGTTTTTT.

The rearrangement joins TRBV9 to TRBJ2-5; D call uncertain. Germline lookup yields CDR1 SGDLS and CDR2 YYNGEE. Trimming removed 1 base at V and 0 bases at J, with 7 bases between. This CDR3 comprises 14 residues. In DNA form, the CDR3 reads TGTGCCAGCAGCGTATTGGCAGACCAAGAGACCCAGTACTTC. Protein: CASSVLADQETQYF.

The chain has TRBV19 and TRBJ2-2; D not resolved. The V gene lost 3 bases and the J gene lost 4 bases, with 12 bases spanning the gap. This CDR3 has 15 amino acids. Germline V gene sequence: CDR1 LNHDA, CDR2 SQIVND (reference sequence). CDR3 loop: CASSIGVAVTGELFF. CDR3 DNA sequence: TGTGCCAGTAGTATTGGGGTAGCAGTCACCGGGGAGCTGTTTTTT.